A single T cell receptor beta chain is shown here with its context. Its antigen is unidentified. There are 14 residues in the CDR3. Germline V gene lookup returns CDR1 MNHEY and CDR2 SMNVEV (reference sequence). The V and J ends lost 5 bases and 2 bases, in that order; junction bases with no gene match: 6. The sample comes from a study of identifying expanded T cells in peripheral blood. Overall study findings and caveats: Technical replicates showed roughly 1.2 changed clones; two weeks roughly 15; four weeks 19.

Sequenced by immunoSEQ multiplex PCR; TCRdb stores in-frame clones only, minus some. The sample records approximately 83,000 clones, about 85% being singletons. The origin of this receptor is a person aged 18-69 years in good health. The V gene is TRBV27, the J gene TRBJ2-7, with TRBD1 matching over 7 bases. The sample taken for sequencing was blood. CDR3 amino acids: CASSPRRGPYEQYF. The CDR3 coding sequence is TGTGCCAGCAGTCCCAGAAGGGGGCCCTACGAGCAGTACTTC.